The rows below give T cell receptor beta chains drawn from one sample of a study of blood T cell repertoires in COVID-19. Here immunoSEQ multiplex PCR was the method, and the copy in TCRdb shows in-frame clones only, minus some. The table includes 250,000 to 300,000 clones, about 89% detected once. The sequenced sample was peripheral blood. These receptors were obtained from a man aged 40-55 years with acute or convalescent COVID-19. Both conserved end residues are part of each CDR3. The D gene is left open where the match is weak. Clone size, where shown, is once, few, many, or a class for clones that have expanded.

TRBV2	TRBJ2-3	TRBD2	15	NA	TGTGCCAGCGGAGGGACTAGCGGATTCACAGATACGCAGTATTTT	CASGGTSGFTDTQYF
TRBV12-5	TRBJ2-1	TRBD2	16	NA	TGTGCTAGTGGTTTGGTAGACGGCGGGGGGGCAGGTGAGCAGTTCTTC	CASGLVDGGGAGEQFF
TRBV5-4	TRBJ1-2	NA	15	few	TGTGCCAGCAGTCCTAGACGGGACACTAACTATGGCTACACCTTC	CASSPRRDTNYGYTF
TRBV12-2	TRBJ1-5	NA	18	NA	TGTGCAAGTCGCCCCAGGGGCCCGGACAGGGTCCGCAATCAGCCCCAGCATTTT	CASRPRGPDRVRNQPQHF
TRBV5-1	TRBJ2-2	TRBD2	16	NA	TGCGCCAGCAGCTACTGGAGCGGGGGGAACACCGGGGAGCTGTTTTTT	CASSYWSGGNTGELFF
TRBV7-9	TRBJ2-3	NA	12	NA	TGTGCCAGCAGCCGGGGGTGGGATACGCAGTATTTT	CASSRGWDTQYF
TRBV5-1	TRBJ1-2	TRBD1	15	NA	TGCGCCAGCAGCTTGGAAGGGGGCTATGGGTATGGCTACACCTTC	CASSLEGGYGYGYTF
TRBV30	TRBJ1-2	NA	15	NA	TGTGCCTGGAGTGTAATACAGGGTAATGCTCTTGGCTACACCTTC	CAWSVIQGNALGYTF
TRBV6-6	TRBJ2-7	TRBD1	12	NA	TGTGCCTGCCCCGGGACAGCCTACGAGCAGTACTTC	CACPGTAYEQYF
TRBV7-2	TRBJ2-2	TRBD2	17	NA	TGTGCCAGCAGCTTAGCTAGCGGGGTCCAGTACACCGGGGAGCTGTTTTTT	CASSLASGVQYTGELFF